This TCR beta chain was documented in a study of vaccination and CD4 T cells after COVID-19. About the study: The convalescents, six males and four females, included two who were Hispanic. Samples taken post-COVID came a median around 100 days after diagnosis, ranging from 35 to 161. Study conclusions and caveats: Median counts of SARS-CoV-2-reactive clonotypes increased from around 20 to 38; this difference was not significant.

On this clonotype: No antigen is known for it.

CDR1 and CDR2 (germline): MNHNS, SASEGT. The CDR3 runs to 15 residues. V shed 8 bases and J 7 bases; nucleotides not matched to a gene: 14. Oncomine TCR Beta short-read sequencing was applied to DNA from cultured CD4+ T cells. TCRdb used MiXCR to reprocess the PCR reads, holding one entry per CDR3 protein. Found here are about 12,000 distinct CDR3 sequences, approximately 61% of them singletons; the top ten hold roughly 9.4%. Sample treatment: approximately 9-day PBMC culture with coronavirus spike peptide pools or control peptides (ViraFEST assay). The V call is TRBV6-1, the J call TRBJ1-5, with 7 bases aligning to TRBD1. Sample: CD4+ T cells from blood, cultured in vitro, taken before SARS-CoV-2 vaccination. This TCR derives from a human donor who had recovered from COVID-19. The DNA for the CDR3 is TGTGCCAGCTCTTCTGGGGCAGGGGGGGTCCAGCCCCAGCATTTT. The encoded protein is CASSSGAGGVQPQHF.